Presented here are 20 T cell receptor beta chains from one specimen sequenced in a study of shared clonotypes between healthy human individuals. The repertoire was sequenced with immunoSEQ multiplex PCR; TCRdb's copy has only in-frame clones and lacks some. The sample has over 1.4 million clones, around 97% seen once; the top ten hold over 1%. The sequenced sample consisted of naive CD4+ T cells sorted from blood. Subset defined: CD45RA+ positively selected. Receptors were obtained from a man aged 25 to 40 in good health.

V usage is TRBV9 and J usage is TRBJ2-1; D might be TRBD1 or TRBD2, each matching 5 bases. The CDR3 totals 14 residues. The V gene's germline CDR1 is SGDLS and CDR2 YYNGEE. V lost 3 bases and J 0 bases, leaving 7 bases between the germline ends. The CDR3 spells CASSGDPSYNEQFF. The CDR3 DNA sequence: TGTGCCAGCAGCGGGGACCCCTCCTACAATGAGCAGTTCTTC.

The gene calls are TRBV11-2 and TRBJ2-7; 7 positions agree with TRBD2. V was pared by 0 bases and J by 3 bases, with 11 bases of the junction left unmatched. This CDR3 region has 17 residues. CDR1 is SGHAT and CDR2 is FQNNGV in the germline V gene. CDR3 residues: CASSLDRASGGVYEQYF. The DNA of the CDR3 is TGTGCCAGCAGCTTAGACCGGGCTAGCGGTGGGGTCTACGAGCAGTACTTC.

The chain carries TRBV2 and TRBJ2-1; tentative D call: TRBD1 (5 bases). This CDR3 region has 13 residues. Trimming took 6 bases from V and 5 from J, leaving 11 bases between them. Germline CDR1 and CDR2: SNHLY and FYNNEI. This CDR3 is CASRITRDNEQFF. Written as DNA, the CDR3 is TGTGCCAGCAGAATAACCAGGGACAATGAGCAGTTCTTC.

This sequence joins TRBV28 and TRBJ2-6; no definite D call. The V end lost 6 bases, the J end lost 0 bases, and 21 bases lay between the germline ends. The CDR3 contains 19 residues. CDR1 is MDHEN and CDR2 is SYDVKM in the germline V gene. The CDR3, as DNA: TGTGCCAGCAGGCCGGGCCAAGGGCGGTGGTCCTCTGGGGCCAACGTCCTGACTTTC. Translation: CASRPGQGRWSSGANVLTF.

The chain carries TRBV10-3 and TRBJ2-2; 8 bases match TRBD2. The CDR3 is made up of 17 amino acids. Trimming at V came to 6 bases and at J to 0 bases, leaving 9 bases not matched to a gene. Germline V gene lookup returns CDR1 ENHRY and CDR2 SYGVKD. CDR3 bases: TGTGCCATCAGGGAGCCCCTAGCGGGCGCGAACACCGGGGAGCTGTTTTTT. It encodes CAIREPLAGANTGELFF.

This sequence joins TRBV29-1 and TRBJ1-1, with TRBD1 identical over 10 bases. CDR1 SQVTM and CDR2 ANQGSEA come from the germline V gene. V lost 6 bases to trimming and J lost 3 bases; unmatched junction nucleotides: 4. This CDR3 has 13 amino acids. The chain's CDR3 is CSVGTGVYTEAFF. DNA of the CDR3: TGCAGCGTCGGGACAGGGGTATACACTGAAGCTTTCTTT.

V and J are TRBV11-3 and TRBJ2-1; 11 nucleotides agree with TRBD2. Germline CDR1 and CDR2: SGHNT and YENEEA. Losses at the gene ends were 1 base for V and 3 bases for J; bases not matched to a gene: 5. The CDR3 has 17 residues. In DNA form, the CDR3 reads TGTGCCAGCAGCTTAGGAAGAACTAGCGGGGGCTACAATGAGCAGTTCTTC. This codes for CASSLGRTSGGYNEQFF.

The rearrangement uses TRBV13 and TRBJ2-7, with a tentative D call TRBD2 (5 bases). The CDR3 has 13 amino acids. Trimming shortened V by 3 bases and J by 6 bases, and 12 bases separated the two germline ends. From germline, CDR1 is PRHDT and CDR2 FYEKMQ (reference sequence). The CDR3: CASSFREKGEQYF. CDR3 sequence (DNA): TGTGCCAGCAGCTTTAGGGAGAAAGGCGAGCAGTACTTC.

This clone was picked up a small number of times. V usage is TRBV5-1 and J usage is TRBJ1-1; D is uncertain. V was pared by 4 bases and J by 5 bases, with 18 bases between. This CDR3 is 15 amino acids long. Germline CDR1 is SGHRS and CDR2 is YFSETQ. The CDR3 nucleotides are TGCGCCAGCAGCCCTCGGATCGGGCAGGAGACTGAAGCTTTCTTT. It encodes CASSPRIGQETEAFF.

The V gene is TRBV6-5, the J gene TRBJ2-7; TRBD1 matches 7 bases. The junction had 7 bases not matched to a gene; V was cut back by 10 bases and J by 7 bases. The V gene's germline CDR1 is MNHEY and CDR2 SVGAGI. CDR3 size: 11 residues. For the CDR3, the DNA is TGTGCCACCAAACAGGGGCGGGAGCAGTACTTC. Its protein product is CATKQGREQYF.

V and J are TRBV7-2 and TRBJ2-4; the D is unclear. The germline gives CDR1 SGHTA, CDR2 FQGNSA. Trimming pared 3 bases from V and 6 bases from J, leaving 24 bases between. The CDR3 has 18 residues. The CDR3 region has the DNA TGTGCCAGCAGCTTTTTTGCCGGGTTAGATTCGGCAGGAAACATTCAGTACTTC. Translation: CASSFFAGLDSAGNIQYF. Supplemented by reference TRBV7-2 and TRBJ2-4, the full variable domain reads GAGVSQSPSNKVTEKGKDVELRCDPISGHTALYWYRQSLGQGLEFLIYFQGNSAPDKSGLPSDRFSAERTGGSVSTLTIQRTQQEDSAVYLCASSFFAGLDSAGNIQYFGAGTRLSVL.

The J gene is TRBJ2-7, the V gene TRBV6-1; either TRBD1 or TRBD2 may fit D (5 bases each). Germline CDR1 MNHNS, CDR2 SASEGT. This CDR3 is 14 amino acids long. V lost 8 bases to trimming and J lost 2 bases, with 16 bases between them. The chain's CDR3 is CASGPGRATYEQYF. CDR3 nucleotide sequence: TGTGCCAGCGGCCCGGGACGGGCCACCTACGAGCAGTACTTC.

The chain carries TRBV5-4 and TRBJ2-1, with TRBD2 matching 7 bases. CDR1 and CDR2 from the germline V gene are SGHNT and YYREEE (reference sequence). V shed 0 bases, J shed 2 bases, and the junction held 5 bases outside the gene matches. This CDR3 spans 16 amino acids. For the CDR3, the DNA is TGTGCCAGCAGCTTGGTTCCCCTAGCGGCCTACAATGAGCAGTTCTTC. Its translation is CASSLVPLAAYNEQFF.

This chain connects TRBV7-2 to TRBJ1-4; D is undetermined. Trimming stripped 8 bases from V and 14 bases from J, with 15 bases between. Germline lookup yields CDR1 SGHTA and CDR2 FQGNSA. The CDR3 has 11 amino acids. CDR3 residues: CASGLSRRLFF. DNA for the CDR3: TGTGCCAGCGGCCTCAGCCGGCGGCTGTTTTTT.

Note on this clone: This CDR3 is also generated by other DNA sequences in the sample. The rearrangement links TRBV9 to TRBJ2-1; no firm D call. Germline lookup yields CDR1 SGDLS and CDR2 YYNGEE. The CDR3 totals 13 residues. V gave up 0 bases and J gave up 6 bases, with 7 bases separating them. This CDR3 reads CASSVGPGNEQFF. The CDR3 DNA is TGTGCCAGCAGCGTAGGACCCGGCAATGAGCAGTTCTTC.

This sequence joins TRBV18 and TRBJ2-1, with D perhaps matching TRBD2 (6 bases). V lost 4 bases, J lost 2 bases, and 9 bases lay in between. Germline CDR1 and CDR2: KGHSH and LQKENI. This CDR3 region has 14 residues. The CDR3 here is CASSRREAYNEQFF. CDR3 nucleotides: TGTGCCAGCTCACGGCGGGAAGCCTACAATGAGCAGTTCTTC. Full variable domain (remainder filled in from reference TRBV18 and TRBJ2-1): NAGVMQNPRHLVRRRGQEARLRCSPMKGHSHVYWYRQLPEEGLKFMVYLQKENIIDESGMPKERFSAEFPKEGPSILRIQQVVRGDSAAYFCASSRREAYNEQFFGPGTRLTVL.

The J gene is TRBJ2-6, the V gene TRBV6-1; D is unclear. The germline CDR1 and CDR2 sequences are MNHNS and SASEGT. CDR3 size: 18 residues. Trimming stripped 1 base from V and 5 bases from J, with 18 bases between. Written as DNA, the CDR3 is TGTGCCAGCAGTGAAGTCTGCTATGCACAAAGTCGGGCCAACGTCCTGACTTTC. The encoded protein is CASSEVCYAQSRANVLTF.

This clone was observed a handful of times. Here the CDR3 reads CASSSDRANTGELFF. Here the CDR3 DNA reads TGTGCCAGCAGCTCGGACAGGGCGAACACCGGGGAGCTGTTTTTT. The chain has TRBV5-4 and TRBJ2-2, with 8 bases matching TRBD1. The V gene's germline CDR1 is SGHNT and CDR2 YYREEE (reference sequence). The CDR3 is made up of 15 amino acids. Trimming at V came to 3 bases and at J to 0 bases, leaving 1 base not matched to a gene.

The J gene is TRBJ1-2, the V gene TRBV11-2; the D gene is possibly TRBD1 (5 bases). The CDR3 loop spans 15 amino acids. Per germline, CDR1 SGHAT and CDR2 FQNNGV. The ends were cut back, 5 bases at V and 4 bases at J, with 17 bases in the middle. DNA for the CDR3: TGTGCCAGCAGCCAAGACAGCCGCCCCGGCTATGGCTACACCTTC. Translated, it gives CASSQDSRPGYGYTF.

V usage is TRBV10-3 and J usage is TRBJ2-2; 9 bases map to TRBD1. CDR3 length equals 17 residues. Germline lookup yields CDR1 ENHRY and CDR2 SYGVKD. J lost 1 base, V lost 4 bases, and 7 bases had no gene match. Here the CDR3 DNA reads TGTGCCATCAGTGGACCCGGGACAGGGTGGAACACCGGGGAGCTGTTTTTT. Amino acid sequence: CAISGPGTGWNTGELFF.